This TCR beta chain comes out of a study of blood T cell repertoires in COVID-19 (dated by TCRdb to 2019 to 2021). About the full investigation: Collaborator samples came from the United States, Italy and Spain and covered acute and convalescent phases of COVID-19. The repertoires were released in a freely available public database meant as a resource for research on the immune response to SARS-CoV-2. A de-identified subject ID, COVID-19 status, age in years and sex were almost always included in the sample metadata. Where HLA class I and class II types were available, the types were taken from metadata supplied by the sample provider, not from assay-based typing. Subjects who had been exposed to COVID-19, were actively infected with it, or had recovered from it provided the deeply sampled blood TCRbeta repertoires that made up the dataset. The prospective study material was composed of cDNA or gDNA derived from T cells, B-cell-depleted T cells, or PBMCs. The samples were drawn from two sources: the first 160 participants of the ongoing ImmuneRACE study, and 1,200 or so subjects contributed by 6 global collaborators.

Each collaborating institution followed its own protocols to collect whole blood in K2EDTA tubes. Collaborator samples were shipped for TCRbeta analysis as frozen whole blood, isolated PBMCs, or DNA extracted from either sample type. TCRbeta CDR3 regions were amplified from genomic DNA by means of the immunoSEQ Assay, a bias-controlled multiplex PCR. In the original analysis: Within the assay, amplification of reference gene primers was used to estimate how many nucleated cells each sample contained. To quantify the absolute abundance of each unique TCRbeta CDR3 rearrangement, sequence reads were collapsed and filtered. For each sample, productive Simpson clonality was calculated as the square root of Simpson's diversity index across productive rearrangements. This immuneACCESS table, as held by TCRdb, lists in-frame sequences with V and J called but not all clones. Of the missing ones, under half trace to an unresolved V gene in checked studies; the others have no known cause. V and J calls and clone size are copied from that table; D and trimming were computed from the DNA. The sample table records fewer than 90,000 clones; 88% of these occur just once. Around 0.44% of the sample goes to the ten largest clones.

General conclusions and limits of the study: The amount of clinical and demographic metadata varied by source and participant and was provided uncurated.

V is pruned by 4 bases and J by 5 bases, leaving 6 bases of the junction without a gene match. The CDR3 has 16 amino acids, counting the end cysteine and phenylalanine. Solely the CDR3 DNA is kept, with 48 bases framed from the first base. The germline V gene gives CDR1 as SGHTA and CDR2 as FQGTGA. Concerning this clone itself: Its target antigen remains unknown. Per-base qualities were not stored, and no clone one base away is much larger.

The sample comprised peripheral blood. The origin of this receptor is a man aged 60-69 years with acute or convalescent COVID-19. This chain is built from TRBV7-3 and TRBJ2-2, and 11 junction bases match TRBD2. The DNA sequence follows: TGTGCCAGCAGCTCCACTAGCGGGAGAGGGACCGGGGAGCTGTTTTTT. It specifies CASSSTSGRGTGELFF.